This T cell receptor (beta chain) is from a study of blood T cell repertoires in COVID-19 (dated by TCRdb to the early 2020s). About the study as a whole: Collaborator samples came from the United States, Italy and Spain and covered acute and convalescent phases of COVID-19. Where HLA class I and class II types were available, the types were taken from metadata supplied by the sample provider, not from assay-based typing. The prospective study material was composed of cDNA or gDNA derived from T cells, B-cell-depleted T cells, or PBMCs. The sample metadata nearly always contained a de-identified subject ID, COVID-19 status, age in years and sex. The dataset comprised deeply sampled blood TCRbeta repertoires from subjects exposed to, actively infected with, or recovered from COVID-19. Samples were obtained from the ongoing ImmuneRACE study (first 160 participants) and from 950 to 1,500 subjects provided by 6 global collaborators. The repertoires were released in a freely available public database meant as a resource for research on the immune response to SARS-CoV-2. What the study reported, not specific to this receptor: The amount of clinical and demographic metadata varied by source and participant and was provided uncurated.

Whole blood was collected in K2EDTA tubes by collaborating institutions according to the institutions' own protocols. For TCRbeta analysis, collaborator samples were shipped as frozen whole blood, as isolated PBMCs, or as DNA extracted from either sample type. To note about this clone: This receptor's antigen is unknown. Per-base quality was not reported, and no clone a single base away is much larger than it.

TCRbeta CDR3 regions were amplified from genomic DNA by means of the immunoSEQ Assay, a bias-controlled multiplex PCR. Turning to the authors' computational methods: The number of nucleated cells in each sample was estimated by amplification of reference gene primers within the assay. To quantify the absolute abundance of each unique TCRbeta CDR3 rearrangement, sequence reads were collapsed and filtered. For each sample, productive Simpson clonality was calculated by taking the square root of Simpson's diversity index across productive rearrangements. TCRdb took over this immuneACCESS table, retaining in-frame rearrangements with V and J assigned. Such tables are incomplete; in checked studies, under half of the missing clones stem from an unresolved V gene, and the remainder is unexplained. V and J calls plus clone size are reproduced from that table; the DNA served to infer D and trimming. The sample table contains some 110,000 clones; only one count was recorded for around four fifths of them. The top ten constitute 7% to 9% of the sample.

This TCR was recovered from a man between 65 and 80 years old with acute or convalescent COVID-19. What was sequenced was peripheral blood.

The nucleotide sequence is given as TGTGCCTGGAGGGCCAGGGGCTCCTATAATTCACCCCTCCACTTT. The encoded protein is CAWRARGSYNSPLHF. The rearranged segments are TRBV30 and TRBJ1-6; TRBD1 is possibly the D segment (6 matching bases). CDR1 and CDR2, looked up from the germline V gene (reference sequence), are GTSNPN and SVGIG. V loses 3 bases, J loses 0 bases, and the germline ends lie 9 bases apart. The CDR3 measures 15 amino acids from cysteine to phenylalanine. The sequence is cut down to CDR3 DNA, 45 bases in frame from base 1.